Detailed here is one T cell receptor beta chain. These data are taken from a study of T cell repertoires in aging, cancer and after chemotherapy. V lost 5 bases to trimming and J lost 3 bases; unmatched junction nucleotides: 7. Germline V gene lookup returns CDR1 MNHEY and CDR2 SVGEGT. The CDR3 has 14 amino acids. A mixed TRB-A/B primer pool amplified rearranged TRB by multiplex touch-down PCR. MiXCR, applied by TCRdb to the multiplex PCR reads, yields one record per CDR3 protein. The sample carries approximately 9,700 distinct CDR3 sequences, roughly 37% recorded once. TCR beta rearrangements were amplified from peripheral blood genomic DNA.

Sample: blood. The chain joins TRBV6-2 or TRBV6-3 to TRBJ2-7; 7 bases agree with TRBD1. The sequence was obtained from a human donor in good health. Here the CDR3 reads CASSTRTGNYEQYF. The CDR3 DNA follows: TGTGCCAGCAGTACTAGGACAGGAAACTACGAGCAGTACTTC.